The 32 T cell receptor beta chains presented below share a single source sample, sequenced in a study of T cells after posttransplantation cyclophosphamide. Generated by immunoSEQ multiplex PCR, the TCRdb table keeps only in-frame clones and is missing some. In the table there are some 14,000 clones, 76% of which are singletons. The sequenced sample was memory CD4+ T cells sorted from PBMCs. Source of these receptors: a man aged 45-65 years.

V gene TRBV4-1 combines with J gene TRBJ1-1; the D gene is possibly TRBD1 (6 bases). V lost 5 bases and J 2 bases, leaving 15 bases between the germline ends. Germline CDR1 MGHRA, CDR2 YSYEKL. CDR3 size: 15 residues. The CDR3 DNA reads as TGCGCCAGCAGCTTGGGGACATTCGGTAACACTGAAGCTTTCTTT. Amino acid sequence: CASSLGTFGNTEAFF.

The V call is TRBV4-2, the J call TRBJ1-3; D is perhaps TRBD1 (5 bases). This CDR3 is 15 amino acids long. Germline CDR1 reads LGHNA; CDR2 reads YNFKEQ. V lost 6 bases, J lost 2 bases, and 14 bases lay in between. This CDR3 is CASRGMGGTGNTIYF. In DNA, the CDR3 is TGTGCCAGCAGGGGAATGGGGGGGACTGGAAACACCATATATTTT.

The chain couples TRBV15 to TRBJ1-5; no reliable D call. Germline loops: CDR1 LNHNV, CDR2 YYDKDF (reference sequence). The CDR3 is 17 amino acids. Trimming shortened V by 0 bases and J by 3 bases, and 15 bases separated the two germline ends. This CDR3 is CATSRDDGRVYNQPQHF. CDR3 sequence (DNA): TGTGCCACCAGCAGAGATGATGGGAGGGTTTACAATCAGCCCCAGCATTTT.

The genes are TRBV7-2 and TRBJ1-5; 7 positions agree with TRBD1. This CDR3 spans 14 amino acids. V trimming: 2 bases; J trimming: 7 bases; junction bases outside the gene matches: 5. The germline V gene encodes CDR1 SGHTA and CDR2 FQGNSA. CDR3 region: CASSLLRQGQPQHF. The CDR3 region has the DNA TGTGCCAGCAGCTTATTGAGACAGGGACAGCCCCAGCATTTT.

This clone is judged medium-sized (0.01 to 0.1%). The V call is TRBV5-4, the J call TRBJ2-7; 7 bases are a match to TRBD1. CDR3 size: 13 residues. The germline V gene encodes CDR1 SGHNT and CDR2 YYREEE (reference sequence). V lost 4 bases and J lost 5; bases outside the gene matches: 6. The CDR3 bases are TGTGCCAGCAGCCCTGACAGGGCTCACGAGCAGTACTTC. Its translation: CASSPDRAHEQYF.

The table lists this clone with a count of one. The chain is built from TRBV6-6 and TRBJ2-7; 9 bases are shared with TRBD2. The CDR3 length is 15 residues. Trimming cost V 5 bases and J 3 bases; bases outside gene matches: 8. Germline values: CDR1 MNHNY, CDR2 SVGAGI (reference sequence). For the CDR3, the DNA is TGTGCCAGCAGTGACCCTTGGACTAGCGTCTACGAGCAGTACTTC. Translation gives CASSDPWTSVYEQYF.

This chain links TRBV7-3 with TRBJ1-6; D call uncertain. Deletions cut 4 bases from V and 14 bases from J, with 15 bases between. CDR3 size: 13 residues. Germline-derived CDR1 and CDR2 are SGHTA and FQGTGA. CDR3 protein: CASSSSPVEALHF. As DNA, the CDR3 is TGTGCCAGCAGCTCGAGTCCGGTTGAGGCCCTCCACTTT.

This sequence joins TRBV29-1 and TRBJ2-3; TRBD2 agrees at 8 bases. J gave up 6 bases and V 8 bases, and 10 bases lay outside the gene matches. The CDR3 extends over 13 amino acids. Looked up from germline, CDR1 is SQVTM and CDR2 is ANQGSEA. CDR3 nucleotides: TGCAGCCTCGGGTCGGGGGGGCGGGATACGCAGTATTTT. This encodes CSLGSGGRDTQYF.

The chain links TRBV5-1 to TRBJ1-1; no clear D gene. Looked up from germline, CDR1 is SGHRS and CDR2 is YFSETQ. V was shortened by 1 base and J by 1 base, with 8 bases between the two germline ends. The CDR3 is made up of 14 amino acids. CDR3 amino acids: CASSLSWANTEAFF. For the CDR3, the DNA is TGCGCCAGCAGCTTGTCGTGGGCGAACACTGAAGCTTTCTTT.

The chain is built from TRBV6-1 and TRBJ2-6, with 9 bases aligning to TRBD2. J gave up 2 bases and V 10 bases, and 3 bases lay outside the gene matches. There are 14 residues in the CDR3. Per the germline V gene, CDR1 is MNHNS and CDR2 is SASEGT. This chain's CDR3 is CAIRGRAGANVLTF. The CDR3 DNA is TGTGCCATCCGCGGGAGGGCTGGGGCCAACGTCCTGACTTTC.

The rearrangement links TRBV15 to TRBJ2-7, with a possible D match to TRBD1 (6 bases). The length of the CDR3 is 16 residues. V was clipped by 5 bases and J by 6 bases, with 23 bases between them. Per germline, CDR1 LNHNV and CDR2 YYDKDF (reference sequence). The CDR3 DNA sequence: TGTGCCACCAGCGGTGGGGGAACTGTCAGGGGCGGCGAGCAGTACTTC. Translation: CATSGGGTVRGGEQYF. The full variable domain, in which reference TRBV15 and TRBJ2-7 provide the parts outside the CDR3, is DAMVIQNPRYQVTQFGKPVTLSCSQTLNHNVMYWYQQKSSQAPKLLFHYYDKDFNNEADTPDNFQSRRPNTSFCFLDIRSPGLGDTAMYLCATSGGGTVRGGEQYFGPGTRLTVT.

This clone was found a few times. The V and J genes are TRBV10-3 and TRBJ2-1; 8 nucleotides agree with TRBD1. V shed 8 bases, J shed 10 bases, and the junction held 4 bases outside the gene matches. The length of the CDR3 is 11 residues. The V gene's germline CDR1 is ENHRY and CDR2 SYGVKD. The CDR3 reads CAIGTGGEQFF. The CDR3 nucleotides are TGTGCCATCGGGACAGGTGGGGAGCAGTTCTTC.

The chain recombines TRBV11-3 with TRBJ1-2; 11 nucleotides line up with TRBD1. This CDR3 contains 16 residues. Germline V CDR1 and CDR2: SGHNT, YENEEA. The junction had 11 bases not matched to a gene; V was cut back by 5 bases and J by 6 bases. The CDR3 DNA reads TGTGCCAGCAGCCCAGGTGTTCGGACAGGGGGCAATGGCTACACCTTC. Protein product: CASSPGVRTGGNGYTF.

This CDR3 is CASTLRSGSNEAFF. Here the CDR3 DNA reads TGTGCCAGCACCCTCCGGTCGGGGTCCAATGAAGCTTTCTTT. V is TRBV11-2 and J is TRBJ1-1; D unresolved. Per germline, CDR1 SGHAT and CDR2 FQNNGV. This CDR3 is built from 14 residues. V was pared by 7 bases and J by 7 bases, with 19 bases between. Combining the CDR3 with reference TRBV11-2 and TRBJ1-1 gives the whole variable domain EAGVAQSPRYKIIEKRQSVAFWCNPISGHATLYWYQQILGQGPKLLIQFQNNGVVDDSQLPKDRFSAERLKGVDSTLKIQPAKLEDSAVYLCASTLRSGSNEAFFGQGTRLTVV.

This clone was seen just once. J is TRBJ1-6 and V is TRBV28, with no clear D. The V and J ends lost 6 bases and 14 bases respectively, with 17 bases between them. Looked up from germline, CDR1 is MDHEN and CDR2 is SYDVKM. This CDR3 has 13 residues. The CDR3 spells CASRRAANSALHF. For the CDR3, the DNA is TGTGCCAGCAGGCGGGCCGCAAATTCGGCCCTCCACTTT. The variable domain in full, completed from reference TRBV28 and TRBJ1-6, reads DVKVTQSSRYLVKRTGEKVFLECVQDMDHENMFWYRQDPGLGLRLIYFSYDVKMKEKGDIPEGYSVSREKKERFSLILESASTNQTSMYLCASRRAANSALHFGNGTRLTVT.

This clone turned up a few times. This sequence joins TRBV18 and TRBJ1-1, with TRBD1 matching over 8 bases. The J segment lost 10 bases and the V segment lost 4 bases, leaving 14 bases of the junction unmatched. This CDR3 spans 15 amino acids. From germline, CDR1 is KGHSH and CDR2 LQKENI. CDR3 loop: CASSLFGDRSTAAFF. CDR3 nucleotides: TGTGCCAGCTCACTATTCGGGGACAGGAGTACAGCAGCTTTCTTT. The full variable domain, its missing parts supplied by reference TRBV18 and TRBJ1-1, is NAGVMQNPRHLVRRRGQEARLRCSPMKGHSHVYWYRQLPEEGLKFMVYLQKENIIDESGMPKERFSAEFPKEGPSILRIQQVVRGDSAAYFCASSLFGDRSTAAFFGQGTRLTVV.

This clone has more than one count but fewer than ten. The chain links TRBV7-2 to TRBJ1-1; 7 positions agree with TRBD1. The CDR3 runs to 15 residues. The germline V gene has CDR1 SGHTA and CDR2 FQGNSA. V trimming: 6 bases; J trimming: 7 bases; junction bases outside the gene matches: 14. CDR3 coding DNA: TGTGCCAGCAGACCGCTACAGGGGCCAACAATTGAAGCTTTCTTT. It is translated as CASRPLQGPTIEAFF.

This sequence joins TRBV2 and TRBJ1-2; TRBD1 might be the D (5 bases). The V end was cut by 1 base, the J end by 4 bases, with 7 bases between. The CDR3 loop spans 13 amino acids. Germline V gene data show CDR1 as SNHLY and CDR2 as FYNNEI. CDR3 loop: CASSEDRRYGYTF. The CDR3 nucleotides are TGTGCCAGCAGTGAAGACAGGCGCTATGGCTACACCTTC.

The chain has TRBV7-2 and TRBJ1-1; D not certain. The germline V and J ends were trimmed by 5 bases and 2 bases, with 12 bases remaining between them. The CDR3 length is 14 residues. From germline, CDR1 is SGHTA and CDR2 FQGNSA. DNA of the CDR3: TGTGCCAGCAGCGACCGGGATGTAAACACTGAAGCTTTCTTT. Its translation: CASSDRDVNTEAFF.

The genes are TRBV6-1 and TRBJ1-4; 12 nucleotides match TRBD1. Germline V lookup: CDR1 MNHNS, CDR2 SASEGT. Germline trimming cut 6 bases from V and 8 bases from J; bases unmatched to any gene: 4. The CDR3 loop spans 14 amino acids. The CDR3 nucleotides read TGTGCCAGCAGGAAGGGACAGGGGGCGGAAAAACTGTTTTTT. This translates into CASRKGQGAEKLFF.

V gene TRBV5-4 combines with J gene TRBJ2-5, with TRBD1 matching 7 bases. The end of the DNA is better explained by TRBJ2-7, so the J call may be wrong. The germline gives CDR1 SGHNT, CDR2 YYREEE (reference sequence). This CDR3 has 14 amino acids. The CDR3 spells CASSGGQHSYEQYF. CDR3 nucleotide sequence: TGTGCCAGCAGCGGGGGACAGCACTCCTACGAGCAGTACTTC.

The CDR3 sequence: CASRDTGEKLFF. CDR3 coding DNA: TGTGCCAGCAGAGACACAGGGGAAAAACTGTTTTTT. The gene calls are TRBV7-9 and TRBJ1-4; a possible D gene is TRBD1 (6 bases). The germline gives CDR1 SEHNR, CDR2 FQNEAQ (reference sequence). This CDR3 contains 12 residues. With 6 bases removed from V and 8 bases from J, the gap between germline ends came to 10 bases.

This chain connects TRBV5-1 to TRBJ1-3; TRBD1 is a possible D gene (5 bases). The ends were cut back, 4 bases at V and 3 bases at J, with 11 bases in the middle. The CDR3 is made up of 14 amino acids. Germline lookup yields CDR1 SGHRS and CDR2 YFSETQ. The CDR3 loop is CASSPGGIGNTIYF. CDR3 in DNA: TGCGCCAGCAGCCCCGGGGGAATTGGAAACACCATATATTTT.

J is TRBJ2-5 and V is TRBV15, with TRBD2 identical over 10 bases. Per the germline V gene, CDR1 is LNHNV and CDR2 is YYDKDF (reference sequence). The CDR3 has 15 amino acids. The ends lost 0 bases at V and 5 bases at J; junction bases unmatched: 3. Written as DNA, the CDR3 is TGTGCCACCAGCAGAGAAGCGGGGGGGTGGGAGACCCAGTACTTC. This sequence encodes CATSREAGGWETQYF.

The chain uses TRBV30 and TRBJ2-2, with TRBD1 as a possible D gene (5 bases). The CDR3 runs to 14 residues. Germline CDR1 and CDR2: GTSNPN and SVGIG (reference sequence). V gave up 4 bases and J gave up 7 bases, with 16 bases separating them. CDR3 bases: TGTGCCTGGACGGAGCTCAGGGATATCGGGGAGCTGTTTTTT. It yields the protein CAWTELRDIGELFF.

This clone was counted only a few times. The genes are TRBV7-3 and TRBJ1-1, with D unclear. Trimming took off 3 bases at V and 6 bases at J, with 14 bases between the two ends. There are 14 residues in the CDR3. Germline V gene data show CDR1 as SGHTA and CDR2 as FQGTGA. In nucleotides, the CDR3 is TGTGCCAGCAGCTTTGGTACGGGTAGCGCTGAAGCTTTCTTT. Translated: CASSFGTGSAEAFF.

V usage is TRBV30 and J usage is TRBJ1-2; 7 positions match TRBD1. V lost 8 bases to trimming and J lost 4 bases; unmatched junction nucleotides: 16. The length of the CDR3 is 15 residues. CDR1 is GTSNPN and CDR2 is SVGIG in the germline V gene (reference sequence). CDR3: CARQPLRGRAYGYTF. CDR3 in DNA: TGTGCCAGACAACCCCTAAGGGGGCGCGCCTATGGCTACACCTTC.

The CDR3 sequence: CASSPTGASLVEQYF. The DNA of the CDR3 is TGTGCCAGCAGCCCCACTGGGGCTAGTTTAGTTGAGCAGTACTTC. The V gene is TRBV5-4, the J gene TRBJ2-7, with D perhaps TRBD1 (5 bases). CDR3 length: 15 amino acids. Germline assignment: CDR1 SGHNT and CDR2 YYREEE (reference sequence). V was shortened by 4 bases and J by 7 bases, with 21 bases between the two germline ends.

The chain uses TRBV27 and TRBJ1-1; 8 bases fit TRBD1. Germline V CDR1 and CDR2: MNHEY, SMNVEV (reference sequence). With 6 bases clipped from V and 4 bases from J, the junction kept 4 bases outside the gene matches. The CDR3 has 13 amino acids. The CDR3 DNA sequence: TGTGCCAGCAGCCCCACAGGGGGCACTGAAGCTTTCTTT. It is translated as CASSPTGGTEAFF.

A single count supports this clone. The chain has TRBV5-1 and TRBJ2-3, with D possibly TRBD1 on 6 matching bases. This CDR3 is built from 17 residues. Germline V gene data show CDR1 as SGHRS and CDR2 as YFSETQ. The V end was cut by 2 bases, the J end by 0 bases, with 16 bases between. The CDR3 protein is CASSFLPGHTSTDTQYF. CDR3 in DNA: TGCGCCAGCAGCTTTTTACCGGGACACACGAGCACAGATACGCAGTATTTT.

This chain joins TRBV28 and TRBJ2-7; tentative D call: TRBD1 (6 bases). This CDR3 contains 16 residues. V was pared by 8 bases and J by 2 bases, with 22 bases between. The germline gives CDR1 MDHEN, CDR2 SYDVKM. CDR3 bases: TGTGCCAGCGCAAAGCAGGGGCAGAGAAGGACCTACGAGCAGTACTTC. This encodes CASAKQGQRRTYEQYF. Using reference TRBV28 and TRBJ2-7 for the parts outside the CDR3, the full variable domain is DVKVTQSSRYLVKRTGEKVFLECVQDMDHENMFWYRQDPGLGLRLIYFSYDVKMKEKGDIPEGYSVSREKKERFSLILESASTNQTSMYLCASAKQGQRRTYEQYFGPGTRLTVT.

V is TRBV4-3 and J is TRBJ2-7, with D unclear. The germline V gene has CDR1 LGHNA and CDR2 YSLEER. V dropped 6 bases and J dropped 0 bases, with 12 bases sitting between them. The CDR3 has 14 residues. CDR3 protein: CASRRTPGSYEQYF. The CDR3 coding sequence is TGCGCCAGCAGGAGAACTCCTGGCTCCTACGAGCAGTACTTC.